Presented here are 18 T cell receptor beta chains from one specimen sequenced in a study of siplizumab effects on memory and regulatory T cells. Clones were sequenced by immunoSEQ multiplex PCR, and TCRdb holds only the in-frame ones, with some missing. The data show about 120,000 clones, 94% seen once. Sample: non-Treg CD4+ T cells sorted from blood. Receptor source: a human donor in good health.

The chain has TRBV15 and TRBJ2-7; 9 nucleotides agree with TRBD1. Per germline, CDR1 LNHNV and CDR2 YYDKDF (reference sequence). This CDR3 comprises 14 residues. J gave up 7 bases and V 2 bases, and 6 bases lay outside the gene matches. In DNA form, the CDR3 reads TGTGCCACCAGCAGAAAGGGACAGGGTGGTGAGCAGTACTTC. Translated: CATSRKGQGGEQYF.

The chain has TRBV4-1 and TRBJ2-3, with 8 bases fitting TRBD2. Germline trimming cut 2 bases from V and 0 bases from J; bases unmatched to any gene: 7. Germline-derived CDR1 and CDR2 are MGHRA and YSYEKL. The CDR3 length is 17 residues. In nucleotides, the CDR3 is TGCGCCAGCAGCCAAAGCGGGGGAGTCACTAGCACAGATACGCAGTATTTT. Protein product: CASSQSGGVTSTDTQYF.

The V call is TRBV18, the J call TRBJ2-7; D remains ambiguous. Germline V gives CDR1 KGHSH, CDR2 LQKENI. V was cut by 3 bases and J by 3 bases, with 15 bases left in between. This CDR3 has 15 amino acids. CDR3 in amino acids: CASSPGQASYYEQYF. In DNA, the CDR3 is TGTGCCAGCTCACCTGGGCAGGCCTCCTACTACGAGCAGTACTTC.

The chain couples TRBV5-1 to TRBJ1-1; D not resolved. This CDR3 is built from 16 residues. Germline V CDR1 and CDR2: SGHRS, YFSETQ. The germline V and J ends were trimmed by 0 bases and 1 base, with 13 bases remaining between them. In DNA, the CDR3 is TGCGCCAGCAGCTTGGCCCCCGGGATCCAGAACACTGAAGCTTTCTTT. Its protein is CASSLAPGIQNTEAFF.

The CDR3 DNA reads as TGCGCCAGCAGCCCAAGGGCCCAAGGGGGAGATACGCAGTATTTT. The encoded protein is CASSPRAQGGDTQYF. The chain has TRBV5-1 and TRBJ2-3, with D perhaps TRBD1 (6 bases). The CDR3 spans 15 residues. Germline values: CDR1 SGHRS, CDR2 YFSETQ. V was cut by 4 bases and J by 5 bases, with 17 bases left in between.

The chain employs TRBV7-7 and TRBJ2-3; a possible D gene is TRBD1 (6 bases). Trimming stripped 6 bases from V and 2 bases from J, with 12 bases between. The CDR3 sequence is 14 residues long. CDR1 and CDR2 from the germline V gene are SSHAT and FNYEAQ (reference sequence). CDR3 sequence reads: CASSLDSNTDTQYF. In DNA, the CDR3 is TGTGCCAGCAGTCTGGACAGTAACACAGATACGCAGTATTTT.

This clone was detected only once. V gene TRBV5-4 combines with J gene TRBJ2-7, with TRBD2 identical over 16 bases. Losses at the gene ends were 4 bases for V and 6 bases for J; bases not matched to a gene: 4. The CDR3 runs to 15 residues. CDR1 is SGHNT and CDR2 is YYREEE in the germline V gene (reference sequence). Here the CDR3 reads CASSPGLAGGSEQYF. The CDR3 bases are TGTGCCAGCAGCCCGGGACTAGCGGGAGGGTCCGAGCAGTACTTC.

This sequence joins TRBV5-6 and TRBJ2-2, with D uncertain. Trimming took off 2 bases at V and 2 bases at J, with 7 bases between the two ends. CDR1 and CDR2 (germline): SGHDT, YYEEEE. The CDR3 contains 14 residues. CDR3: CASSFGLNTGELFF. Written as DNA, the CDR3 is TGTGCCAGCAGCTTTGGCCTTAACACCGGGGAGCTGTTTTTT.

This clone has just one count. The V call is TRBV9, the J call TRBJ2-7; TRBD1 or TRBD2 may be the D gene (5 bases each). Germline CDR1 SGDLS, CDR2 YYNGEE. V was pared by 0 bases and J by 2 bases, with 12 bases between. CDR3 length: 15 amino acids. This CDR3 reads CASSVGEGLPYEQYF. The CDR3 DNA follows: TGTGCCAGCAGCGTAGGTGAGGGGCTCCCCTACGAGCAGTACTTC. Variable domain in full (rest from reference TRBV9 and TRBJ2-7): DSGVTQTPKHLITATGQRVTLRCSPRSGDLSVYWYQQSLDQGLQFLIQYYNGEERAKGNILERFSAQQFPDLHSELNLSSLELGDSALYFCASSVGEGLPYEQYFGPGTRLTVT.

The chain couples TRBV7-9 to TRBJ2-7; 7 positions agree with TRBD2. Germline trimming cut 5 bases from V and 2 bases from J; bases unmatched to any gene: 3. CDR3 length: 13 amino acids. CDR1 and CDR2 (germline): SEHNR, FQNEAQ (reference sequence). The CDR3 sequence is CASSNGRTYEQYF. DNA for the CDR3: TGTGCCAGCAGCAACGGGAGGACCTACGAGCAGTACTTC. Combining the CDR3 with reference TRBV7-9 and TRBJ2-7 gives the whole variable domain DTGVSQNPRHKITKRGQNVTFRCDPISEHNRLYWYRQTLGQGPEFLTYFQNEAQLEKSRLLSDRFSAERPKGSFSTLEIQRTEQGDSAMYLCASSNGRTYEQYFGPGTRLTVT.

The gene calls are TRBV2 and TRBJ2-7, with D possibly matching TRBD1 (6 bases). V gave up 3 bases and J gave up 2 bases, with 11 bases separating them. The CDR3 totals 14 residues. Germline CDR1 SNHLY, CDR2 FYNNEI. The CDR3 reads CASSEQGSTYEQYF. CDR3 bases: TGTGCCAGCAGTGAGCAGGGGAGTACCTACGAGCAGTACTTC.

V and J are TRBV19 and TRBJ2-2; the D gene is possibly TRBD1 (5 bases). CDR3 size: 15 residues. V lost 3 bases, J lost 3 bases, and 11 bases lay in between. The germline CDR1 and CDR2 sequences are LNHDA and SQIVND (reference sequence). The CDR3, as DNA: TGTGCCAGTAGTATTAGGGGCCAGTACACCGGGGAGCTGTTTTTT. Protein sequence: CASSIRGQYTGELFF.

This chain uses TRBV7-9 with TRBJ1-5; tentatively, D is TRBD1 (5 bases). The CDR3 is 15 residues long. V shed 2 bases and J shed 1 base, with 9 bases lying between them. Per germline, CDR1 SEHNR and CDR2 FQNEAQ (reference sequence). The CDR3 sequence is CASSLTGDSNQPQHF. The CDR3 DNA reads TGTGCCAGCAGCTTAACCGGGGACAGCAATCAGCCCCAGCATTTT. Variable domain in full (rest from reference TRBV7-9 and TRBJ1-5): DTGVSQNPRHKITKRGQNVTFRCDPISEHNRLYWYRQTLGQGPEFLTYFQNEAQLEKSRLLSDRFSAERPKGSFSTLEIQRTEQGDSAMYLCASSLTGDSNQPQHFGDGTRLSIL.

The chain recombines TRBV4-1 with TRBJ2-5; perhaps TRBD2 as D (5 bases). CDR1 MGHRA and CDR2 YSYEKL come from the germline V gene. V was pared by 2 bases and J by 5 bases, with 12 bases between. The CDR3 is 14 amino acids. The CDR3 loop reads CASSQYSEGETQYF. In DNA, the CDR3 is TGCGCCAGCAGCCAATATAGTGAGGGCGAGACCCAGTACTTC.

The chain recombines TRBV7-2 with TRBJ2-1, with TRBD2 as a possible D gene (6 bases). CDR1 and CDR2 (germline): SGHTA, FQGNSA. Trimming stripped 3 bases from V and 5 bases from J, with 14 bases between. The CDR3 loop spans 15 amino acids. The CDR3 spells CASSFGWRGNNEQFF. DNA for the CDR3: TGTGCCAGCAGCTTTGGGTGGCGGGGAAACAATGAGCAGTTCTTC.

This chain links TRBV5-1 with TRBJ2-7; 7 bases align to TRBD1. The V segment lost 4 bases and the J segment 6 bases; nucleotides outside the gene matches: 4. This CDR3 is 12 amino acids long. CDR1 SGHRS and CDR2 YFSETQ come from the germline V gene. The CDR3 nucleotides are TGCGCCAGCAGCCCAGGACAGGTCGAGCAGTACTTC. This translates into CASSPGQVEQYF. Based on the CDR3 plus reference TRBV5-1 and TRBJ2-7, the full variable domain is KAGVTQTPRYLIKTRGQQVTLSCSPISGHRSVSWYQQTPGQGLQFLFEYFSETQRNKGNFPGRFSGRQFSNSRSEMNVSTLELGDSALYLCASSPGQVEQYFGPGTRLTVT.

This clone was detected only once. The chain has TRBV5-4 and TRBJ2-3; D is perhaps TRBD1 (5 bases). The germline V and J ends were trimmed by 5 bases and 6 bases, with 10 bases remaining between them. Germline loops: CDR1 SGHNT, CDR2 YYREEE (reference sequence). The CDR3 length is 12 residues. The CDR3 coding sequence is TGTGCCAGCAGTCGGTGGGGCGATACGCAGTATTTT. It specifies CASSRWGDTQYF. Variable domain in full (rest from reference TRBV5-4 and TRBJ2-3): ETGVTQSPTHLIKTRGQQVTLRCSSQSGHNTVSWYQQALGQGPQFIFQYYREEENGRGNFPPRFSGLQFPNYSSELNVNALELDDSALYLCASSRWGDTQYFGPGTRLTVL.

The chain uses TRBV6-5 and TRBJ2-5, with no clear D. CDR1 MNHEY and CDR2 SVGAGI come from the germline V gene. Trimming took off 9 bases at V and 10 bases at J, with 15 bases between the two ends. This CDR3 contains 11 residues. The CDR3 spells CARCFTRVQYF. CDR3 nucleotide sequence: TGTGCCAGGTGTTTCACACGGGTCCAGTACTTC.